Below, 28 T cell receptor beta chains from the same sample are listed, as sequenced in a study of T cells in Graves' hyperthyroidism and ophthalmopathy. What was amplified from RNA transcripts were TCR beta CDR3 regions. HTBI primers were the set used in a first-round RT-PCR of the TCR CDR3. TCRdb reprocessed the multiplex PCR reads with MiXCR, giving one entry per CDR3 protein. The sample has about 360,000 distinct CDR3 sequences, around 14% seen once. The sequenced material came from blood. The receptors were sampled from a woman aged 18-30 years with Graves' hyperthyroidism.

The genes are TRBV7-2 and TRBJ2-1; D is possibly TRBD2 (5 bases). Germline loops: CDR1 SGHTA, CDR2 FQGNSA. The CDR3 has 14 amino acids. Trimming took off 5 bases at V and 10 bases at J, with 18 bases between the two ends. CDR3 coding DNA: TGTGCCAGCAGCCAGCCCCGGGGAAAAAGGGAGCAGTTCTTC. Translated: CASSQPRGKREQFF. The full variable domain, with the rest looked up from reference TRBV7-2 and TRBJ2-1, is GAGVSQSPSNKVTEKGKDVELRCDPISGHTALYWYRQSLGQGLEFLIYFQGNSAPDKSGLPSDRFSAERTGGSVSTLTIQRTQQEDSAVYLCASSQPRGKREQFFGPGTRLTVL.

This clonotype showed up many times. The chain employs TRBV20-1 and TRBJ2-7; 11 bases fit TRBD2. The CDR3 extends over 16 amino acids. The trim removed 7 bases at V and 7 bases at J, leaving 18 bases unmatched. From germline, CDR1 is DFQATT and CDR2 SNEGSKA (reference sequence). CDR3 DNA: TGCAGTGTTGTACAGCGGGCACTAGCGGGGGCCGATGAGCAGTACTTC. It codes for CSVVQRALAGADEQYF.

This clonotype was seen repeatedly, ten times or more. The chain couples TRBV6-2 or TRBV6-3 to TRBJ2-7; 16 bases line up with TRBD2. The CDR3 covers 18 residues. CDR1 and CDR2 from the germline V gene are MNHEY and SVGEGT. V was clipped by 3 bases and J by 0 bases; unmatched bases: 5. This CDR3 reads CASSYTGLAGGPSYEQYF. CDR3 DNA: TGTGCCAGCAGTTATACGGGACTAGCGGGGGGGCCCTCCTACGAGCAGTACTTC.

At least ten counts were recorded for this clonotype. DNA of the CDR3: TGTGCCAGCTCACCGGTCGACACCGGGGAGCTGTTTTTT. This codes for CASSPVDTGELFF. J is TRBJ2-2 and V is TRBV18; the D is unclear. This CDR3 comprises 13 residues. In germline, CDR1 is KGHSH, CDR2 LQKENI. Trimming pared 3 bases from V and 3 bases from J, leaving 5 bases between.

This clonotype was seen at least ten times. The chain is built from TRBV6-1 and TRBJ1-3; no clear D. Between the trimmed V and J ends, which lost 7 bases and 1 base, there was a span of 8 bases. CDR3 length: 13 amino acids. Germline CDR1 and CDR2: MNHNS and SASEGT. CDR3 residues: CASIGKSGNTIYF. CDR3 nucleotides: TGTGCCAGCATTGGTAAATCTGGAAACACCATATATTTT.

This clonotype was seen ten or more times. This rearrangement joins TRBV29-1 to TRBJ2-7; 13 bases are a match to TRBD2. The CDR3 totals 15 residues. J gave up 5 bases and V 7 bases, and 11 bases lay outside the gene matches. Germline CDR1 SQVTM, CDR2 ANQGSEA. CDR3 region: CSAVLLTSGGDEQYF. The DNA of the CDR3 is TGCAGCGCCGTACTTCTTACTAGCGGGGGGGACGAGCAGTACTTC.

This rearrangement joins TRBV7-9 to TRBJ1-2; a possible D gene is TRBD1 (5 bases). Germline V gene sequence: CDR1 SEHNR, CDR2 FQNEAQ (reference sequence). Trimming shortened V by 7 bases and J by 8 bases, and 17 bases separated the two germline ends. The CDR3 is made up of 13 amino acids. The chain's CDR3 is CASNAGTGGGYTF. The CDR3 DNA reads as TGTGCCAGCAACGCCGGGACGGGGGGAGGCTACACCTTC.

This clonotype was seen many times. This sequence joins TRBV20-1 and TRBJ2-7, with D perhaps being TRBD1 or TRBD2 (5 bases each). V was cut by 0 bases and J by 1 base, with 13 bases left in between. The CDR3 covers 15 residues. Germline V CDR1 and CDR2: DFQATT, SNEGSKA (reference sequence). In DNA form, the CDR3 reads TGCAGTGCTAGAGATGGGGGAGAAGCGTCCTACGAGCAGTACTTC. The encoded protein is CSARDGGEASYEQYF.

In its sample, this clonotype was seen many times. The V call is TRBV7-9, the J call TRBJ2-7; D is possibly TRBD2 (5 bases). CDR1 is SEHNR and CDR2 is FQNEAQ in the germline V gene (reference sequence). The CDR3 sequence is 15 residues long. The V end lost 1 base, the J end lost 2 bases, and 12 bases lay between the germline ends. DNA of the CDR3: TGTGCCAGCAGCTTAGGAAGAGTGGGAGCCTACGAGCAGTACTTC. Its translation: CASSLGRVGAYEQYF. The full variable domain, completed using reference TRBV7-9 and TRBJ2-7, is DTGVSQNPRHKITKRGQNVTFRCDPISEHNRLYWYRQTLGQGPEFLTYFQNEAQLEKSRLLSDRFSAERPKGSFSTLEIQRTEQGDSAMYLCASSLGRVGAYEQYFGPGTRLTVT.

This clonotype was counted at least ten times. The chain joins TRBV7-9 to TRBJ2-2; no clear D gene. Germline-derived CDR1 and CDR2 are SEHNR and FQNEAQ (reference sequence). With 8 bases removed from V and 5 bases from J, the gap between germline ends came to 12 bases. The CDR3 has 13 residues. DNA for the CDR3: TGTGCCAGCCACACACTTCATACCGGGGAGCTGTTTTTT. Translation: CASHTLHTGELFF. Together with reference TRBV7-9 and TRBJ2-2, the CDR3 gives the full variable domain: DTGVSQNPRHKITKRGQNVTFRCDPISEHNRLYWYRQTLGQGPEFLTYFQNEAQLEKSRLLSDRFSAERPKGSFSTLEIQRTEQGDSAMYLCASHTLHTGELFFGEGSRLTVL.

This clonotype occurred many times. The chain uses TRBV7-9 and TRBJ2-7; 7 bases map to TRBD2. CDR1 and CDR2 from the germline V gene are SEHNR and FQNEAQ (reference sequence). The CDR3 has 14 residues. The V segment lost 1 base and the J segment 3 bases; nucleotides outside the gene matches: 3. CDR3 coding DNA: TGTGCCAGCAGCTTAGACCCGGGGGGCTACGAGCAGTACTTC. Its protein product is CASSLDPGGYEQYF.

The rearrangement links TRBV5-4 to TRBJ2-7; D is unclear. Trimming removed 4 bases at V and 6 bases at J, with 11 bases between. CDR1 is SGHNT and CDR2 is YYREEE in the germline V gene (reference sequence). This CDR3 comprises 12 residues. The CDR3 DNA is TGTGCCAGCAGCGGAATCGACTCCGAGCAGTACTTC. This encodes CASSGIDSEQYF.

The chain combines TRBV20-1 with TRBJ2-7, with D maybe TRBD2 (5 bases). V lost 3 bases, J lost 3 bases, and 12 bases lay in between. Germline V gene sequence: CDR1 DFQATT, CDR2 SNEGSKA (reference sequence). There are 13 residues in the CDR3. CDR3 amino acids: CSASGVSDYEQYF. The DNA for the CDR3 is TGCAGTGCTAGTGGGGTTAGCGACTACGAGCAGTACTTC.

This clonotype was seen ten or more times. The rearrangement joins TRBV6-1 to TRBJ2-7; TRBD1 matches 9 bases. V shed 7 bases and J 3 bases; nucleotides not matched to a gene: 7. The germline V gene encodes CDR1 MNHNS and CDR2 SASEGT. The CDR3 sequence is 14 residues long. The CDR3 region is CASTKTGQGYEQYF. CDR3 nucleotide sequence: TGTGCCAGCACCAAAACGGGACAGGGCTACGAGCAGTACTTC.

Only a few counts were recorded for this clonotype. The CDR3 bases are TGCGCCAGCAGCTGGGGAACAGGGGGACAAGAGACCCAGTACTTC. Encoded protein: CASSWGTGGQETQYF. The V gene is TRBV5-1, the J gene TRBJ2-5; 8 bases are a match to TRBD1. This CDR3 contains 15 residues. The trim removed 3 bases at V and 2 bases at J, leaving 6 bases unmatched. Germline V gene data show CDR1 as SGHRS and CDR2 as YFSETQ.

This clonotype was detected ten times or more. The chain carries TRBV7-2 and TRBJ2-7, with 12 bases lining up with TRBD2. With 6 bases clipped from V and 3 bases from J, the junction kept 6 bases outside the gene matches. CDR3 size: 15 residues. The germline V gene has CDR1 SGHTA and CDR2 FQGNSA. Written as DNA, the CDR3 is TGTGCCAGCAGTGCCGGGACTAGCGGGTACTACGAGCAGTACTTC. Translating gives CASSAGTSGYYEQYF.

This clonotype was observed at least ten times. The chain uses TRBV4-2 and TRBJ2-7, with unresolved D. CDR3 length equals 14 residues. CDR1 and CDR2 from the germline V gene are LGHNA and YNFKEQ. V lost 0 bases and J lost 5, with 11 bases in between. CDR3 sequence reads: CASSQDRGRNEQYF. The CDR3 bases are TGTGCCAGCAGCCAAGATCGAGGACGCAACGAGCAGTACTTC.

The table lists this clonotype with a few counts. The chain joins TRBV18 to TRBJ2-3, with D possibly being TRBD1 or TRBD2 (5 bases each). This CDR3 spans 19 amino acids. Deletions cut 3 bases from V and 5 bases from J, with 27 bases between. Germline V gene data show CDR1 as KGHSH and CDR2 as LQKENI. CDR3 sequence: CASSPGSWGSSPLGDTQYF. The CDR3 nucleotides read TGTGCCAGCTCACCGGGGAGTTGGGGGTCCTCTCCGCTGGGAGATACGCAGTATTTT.

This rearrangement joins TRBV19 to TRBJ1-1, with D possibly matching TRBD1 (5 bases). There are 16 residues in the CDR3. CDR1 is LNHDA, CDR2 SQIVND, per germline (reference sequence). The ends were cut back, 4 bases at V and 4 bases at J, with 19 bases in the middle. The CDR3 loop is CASSRYFGTGGTEAFF. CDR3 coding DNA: TGTGCCAGTAGTAGATATTTTGGGACTGGGGGCACTGAAGCTTTCTTT.

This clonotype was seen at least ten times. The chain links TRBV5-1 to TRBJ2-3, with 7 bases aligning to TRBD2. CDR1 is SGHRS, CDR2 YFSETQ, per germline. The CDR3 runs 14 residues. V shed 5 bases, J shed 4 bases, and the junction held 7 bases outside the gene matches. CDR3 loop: CASSGGGRADTQYF. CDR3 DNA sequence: TGCGCCAGCAGTGGGGGGGGAAGGGCAGATACGCAGTATTTT.

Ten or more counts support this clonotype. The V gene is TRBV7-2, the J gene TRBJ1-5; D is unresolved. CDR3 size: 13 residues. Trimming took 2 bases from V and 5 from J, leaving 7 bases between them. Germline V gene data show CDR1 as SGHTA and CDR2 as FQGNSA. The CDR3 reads CASSLNTHQPQHF. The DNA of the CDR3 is TGTGCCAGCAGCTTAAACACACATCAGCCCCAGCATTTT.

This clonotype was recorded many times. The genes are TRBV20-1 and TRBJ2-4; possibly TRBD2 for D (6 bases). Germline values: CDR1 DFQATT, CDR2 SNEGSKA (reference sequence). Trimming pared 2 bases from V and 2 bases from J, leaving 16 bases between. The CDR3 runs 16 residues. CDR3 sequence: CSARPGLIFPKNIQYF. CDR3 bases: TGCAGTGCTAGACCGGGACTCATATTCCCCAAAAACATTCAGTACTTC.

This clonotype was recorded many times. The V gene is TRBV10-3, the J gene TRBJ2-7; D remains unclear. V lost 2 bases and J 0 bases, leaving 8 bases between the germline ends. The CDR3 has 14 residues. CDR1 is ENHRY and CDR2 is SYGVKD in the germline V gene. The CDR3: CAISEVVGSYEQYF. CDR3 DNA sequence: TGTGCCATCAGTGAGGTCGTGGGCTCCTACGAGCAGTACTTC.

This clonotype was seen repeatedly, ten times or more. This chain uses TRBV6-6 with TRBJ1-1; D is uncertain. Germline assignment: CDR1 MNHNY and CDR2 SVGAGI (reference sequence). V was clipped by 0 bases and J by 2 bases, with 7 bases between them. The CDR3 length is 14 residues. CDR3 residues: CASSYSYRNTEAFF. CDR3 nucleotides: TGTGCCAGCAGTTACTCCTACCGTAACACTGAAGCTTTCTTT.

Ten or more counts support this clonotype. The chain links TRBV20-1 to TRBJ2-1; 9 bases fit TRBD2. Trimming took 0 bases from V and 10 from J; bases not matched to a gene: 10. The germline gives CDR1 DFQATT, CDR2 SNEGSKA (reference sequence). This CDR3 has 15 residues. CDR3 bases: TGCAGTGCTAGAGATTCGGCGGGGGGGGTTTTGGAGCAGTTCTTC. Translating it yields CSARDSAGGVLEQFF.

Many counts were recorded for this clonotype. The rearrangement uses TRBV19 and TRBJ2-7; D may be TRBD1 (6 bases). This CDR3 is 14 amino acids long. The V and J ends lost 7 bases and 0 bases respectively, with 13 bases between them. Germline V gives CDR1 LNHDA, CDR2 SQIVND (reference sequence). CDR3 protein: CASTQGSTSYEQYF. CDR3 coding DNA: TGTGCCAGTACCCAGGGGAGCACCTCCTACGAGCAGTACTTC. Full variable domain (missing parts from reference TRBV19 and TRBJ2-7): DGGITQSPKYLFRKEGQNVTLSCEQNLNHDAMYWYRQDPGQGLRLIYYSQIVNDFQKGDIAEGYSVSREKKESFPLTVTSAQKNPTAFYLCASTQGSTSYEQYFGPGTRLTVT.

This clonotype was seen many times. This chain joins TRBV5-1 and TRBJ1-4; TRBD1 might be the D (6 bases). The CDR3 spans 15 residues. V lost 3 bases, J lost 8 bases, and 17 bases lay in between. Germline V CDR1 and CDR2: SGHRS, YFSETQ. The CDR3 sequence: CASSSIGVGGEKLFF. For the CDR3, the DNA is TGCGCCAGCAGCTCCATCGGTGTGGGGGGCGAAAAACTGTTTTTT.

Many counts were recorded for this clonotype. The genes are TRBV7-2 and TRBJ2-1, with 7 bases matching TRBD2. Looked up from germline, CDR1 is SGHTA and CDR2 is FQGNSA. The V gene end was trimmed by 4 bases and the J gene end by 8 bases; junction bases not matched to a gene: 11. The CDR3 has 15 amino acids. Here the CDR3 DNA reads TGTGCCAGCAGCTCCCTCAGCGGGATCGACGATGAGCAGTTCTTC. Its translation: CASSSLSGIDDEQFF.